The 12 T cell receptor beta chains reported below all come from one sample, sequenced in a study of cytomegalovirus exposure and HLA in healthy donors. 13 Jbeta primers and 60 Vbeta primers were used for the PCR. TCRdb's copy holds only in-frame clones and misses some; the assay was immunoSEQ multiplex PCR. The profile shows 100,000 to 150,000 clones, more than 65% of them singletons. The sample comprised PBMCs. The receptors here all came from a man aged 18 to 29 in good health and CMV-seropositive.

This clone was observed a single time. The chain joins TRBV6-1 to TRBJ1-6; D is unclear. CDR3 length: 15 amino acids. The V gene's germline CDR1 is MNHNS and CDR2 SASEGT. V lost 1 base, J lost 10 bases, and 14 bases lay in between. CDR3 coding DNA: TGTGCCAGCAGTGAAGAGGCCGGAGGTCGGTCACCCCTCCACTTT. Protein sequence: CASSEEAGGRSPLHF.

The chain uses TRBV5-1 and TRBJ1-1; D unclear. CDR1 SGHRS and CDR2 YFSETQ come from the germline V gene. This CDR3 region has 12 residues. V lost 7 bases and J lost 11, with 18 bases in between. The CDR3 region has the DNA TGCGCCAGCTCAGTGGGAGACGGAGAGGCTTTCTTT. This translates into CASSVGDGEAFF.

V usage is TRBV7-8 and J usage is TRBJ2-1, with 9 nucleotides matching TRBD1. Germline values: CDR1 SGHVS, CDR2 FQNEAQ. The length of the CDR3 is 18 residues. The J segment lost 7 bases and the V segment lost 0 bases, leaving 13 bases of the junction unmatched. The CDR3 spells CASSLARLWTGEENEQFF. CDR3 coding DNA: TGTGCCAGCAGCTTAGCGCGTTTGTGGACAGGGGAAGAAAATGAGCAGTTCTTC.

The chain couples TRBV29-1 to TRBJ1-2; 8 nucleotides line up with TRBD1. Trimming cost V 6 bases and J 8 bases; bases outside gene matches: 5. CDR3 length: 11 residues. Germline lookup yields CDR1 SQVTM and CDR2 ANQGSEA. CDR3 amino acids: CSVGTGKGYTF. CDR3 bases: TGCAGCGTAGGGACAGGAAAAGGCTACACCTTC.

This clone was detected only a few times. The chain combines TRBV5-4 with TRBJ2-3; 15 bases are shared with TRBD2. CDR3 length: 14 residues. Germline values: CDR1 SGHNT, CDR2 YYREEE (reference sequence). After removal of 5 bases from V and 13 bases from J, the junction contained 8 bases not matched to a gene. CDR3 in DNA: TGTGCCAGCAGTCCGGGACTAGCGGGGGGTGTTGAGTATTTT. Amino acids: CASSPGLAGGVEYF.

The chain has TRBV4-3 and TRBJ2-2; 14 bases are a match to TRBD2. V was pared by 0 bases and J by 5 bases, with 8 bases of the junction left unmatched. CDR1 and CDR2 from the germline V gene are LGHNA and YSLEER. The CDR3 covers 19 residues. The CDR3 DNA follows: TGCGCCAGCAGCCAAGAAATTGGACTAGCGGGGGGCCGGACCGGGGAGCTGTTTTTT. Translation: CASSQEIGLAGGRTGELFF.

The rearrangement uses TRBV7-6 and TRBJ2-7; 9 bases line up with TRBD1. Germline V gene sequence: CDR1 SGHVS, CDR2 FNYEAQ. Trimming at V came to 5 bases and at J to 2 bases, leaving 10 bases not matched to a gene. The CDR3 length is 16 residues. CDR3 amino acids: CASSASGTGFAYEQYF. The DNA of the CDR3 is TGTGCCAGCAGCGCGTCCGGGACAGGGTTTGCCTACGAGCAGTACTTC.

This clone was detected only once. The CDR3 spells CASSEGHGYGYTF. The CDR3 bases are TGTGCCAGCAGTGAGGGACACGGCTATGGCTACACCTTC. The rearrangement links TRBV6-1 to TRBJ1-2; D may be TRBD1 (6 bases). The germline gives CDR1 MNHNS, CDR2 SASEGT. This CDR3 contains 13 residues. Trimming removed 3 bases from V and 4 bases from J, with 9 bases in between.

V and J are TRBV4-3 and TRBJ1-2; maybe TRBD1 (5 bases). V lost 0 bases, J lost 5 bases, and 13 bases lay in between. The CDR3 runs 15 residues. The germline CDR1 and CDR2 sequences are LGHNA and YSLEER. CDR3 coding DNA: TGCGCCAGCAGCCAAGATCAGGGTTCGGCATATGGCTACACCTTC. Its protein is CASSQDQGSAYGYTF.

The chain uses TRBV9 and TRBJ2-1; D is possibly TRBD2 (6 bases). Germline-derived CDR1 and CDR2 are SGDLS and YYNGEE. V lost 4 bases, J lost 0 bases, and 11 bases lay in between. This CDR3 has 15 residues. The CDR3 is CASSSLASSYNEQFF. In nucleotides, the CDR3 is TGTGCCAGCAGCTCGCTAGCGTCCTCCTACAATGAGCAGTTCTTC.

CDR3 bases: TGTGCCAGCCGACCCGTCAGGGGTACTTCCTATAATTCACCCCTCCACTTT. It specifies CASRPVRGTSYNSPLHF. The chain has TRBV28 and TRBJ1-6; tentative D call: TRBD1 (6 bases). The V end was cut by 8 bases, the J end by 1 base, with 18 bases between. The CDR3 loop spans 17 amino acids. CDR1 is MDHEN and CDR2 is SYDVKM in the germline V gene.

This chain uses TRBV7-9 with TRBJ1-3, with D possibly matching TRBD1 (5 bases). Germline V gene lookup returns CDR1 SEHNR and CDR2 FQNEAQ (reference sequence). This CDR3 contains 16 residues. Trimming shortened V by 7 bases and J by 9 bases, and 25 bases separated the two germline ends. CDR3 protein: CASTTAGPQEGGTIYF. The CDR3, as DNA: TGTGCCAGCACCACCGCGGGGCCCCAAGAGGGAGGCACCATATATTTT.